This paragraph covers one T cell receptor (beta chain) sequence. The clone's antigen remains unknown. No much larger clone exists at a distance of one base, and base qualities are not known. TCR CDR3 regions were amplified from genomic DNA by multiplex PCR using the deep immunoSEQ assay. Extracted genomic DNA from each cell subset was spread evenly across all wells of several immunoSEQ 96-well plates, with each plate serving as a replicate. For sorted subsets, approximately 200 ng of genomic DNA, equivalent to some 30,000 T cell genomes, went into each replicate PCR. Purified libraries were measured with a Qubit 3.0 fluorometer, size-checked on a Bioanalyzer 2100, and measured again with the KAPA Library Quantification kit. Every immunoSEQ 96-well plate was sequenced on a dedicated single-read 150-cycle Illumina NextSeq 550 flow cell. As for the authors' bioinformatics: Because the immunoSEQ output held only junctional sequences and lacked quality scores, the filtering could not match the filtering applied to full-length reads. Sequences were annotated with PyIR, a Python wrapper for IgBLAST v1.9, using IMGT germline references to assign V/J genes and CDR3. Reads were removed for weak V/J assignments (E-value above 1e-6), missing CDR3, stop codons, out-of-frame junctions, or ambiguous translated residues. A V3J clonotype was defined by an identical inferred V gene, J gene, and CDR3 amino acid sequence. To compute the percentage overlap between repertoires, the number of shared unique clonotypes was divided by the size of the smaller repertoire. Richness of each repertoire was evaluated using RTK rarefaction, the Chao1 estimator, and Recon v2.1 estimates of unobserved clonotypes. Generation probabilities for all TCRbeta clonotypes obtained by the gDNA method from a few donors were computed using OLGA. TCRdb took this table from immuneACCESS and kept in-frame rearrangements with V and J called. Such tables lack part of the clones; where checked against another copy, unresolved V genes explain under half of the gap, and the rest is unexplained. For V, J and clone size, that table is used; D and trimming come from the DNA. The sample records over a million clones, around 98.5% of which are singletons. The biggest ten clones account for about 0.4% of the sample.

Donors were healthy HIV-negative adults with no recently reported acute infections or vaccinations. Every donor was a Caucasian adult living in Nashville, Tennessee, USA. CD4+ T cells were enriched through magnetic negative selection, after which naive cells were positively selected on CD45RA and the remaining negative fraction served as the memory subset. Blood was obtained by leukapheresis, after which PBMCs were separated by Ficoll-Histopaque density gradient centrifugation and cryopreserved in liquid nitrogen vapor phase. Purity and quantity of every magnetically sorted T cell population were checked by analytical flow cytometry. Each sorted fraction had its genomic DNA isolated and then quantified by UV absorbance on a Nanodrop 2000c. CDR1 and CDR2 (WSHSY, SAAADI) derive from the germline V gene. Measured from the cysteine to the phenylalanine, the CDR3 is 13 residues long. The retained sequence is limited to the CDR3, 39 bases, with the frame set at the first base. Ends trimmed: V by 10 bases, J by 4 bases; bases unmatched to a gene: 5.

This sample was included in a study of shared clonotypes between healthy human individuals (dated by TCRdb to the early 2020s). About the full investigation: A couple of women and a few men aged 18 to 49 years were included in the cohort. For each donor, CD4 naive and CD4 memory were each run on three plates, CD8 naive on two plates, and CD8 memory on one plate. To increase sequencing depth and limit assay-specific biases, different laboratories used diverse techniques to prepare libraries and sequence TCR repertoires. The study deeply sequenced blood TCR repertoires of five healthy adults to estimate repertoire size and the extent of clonotype sharing between individuals. Per donor, leukapheresis produced somewhere between about 0.8 and 9 billion PBMCs.

What the work shows at the level of the full study, not this receptor alone: Clonotypes shared by all four sorted-subset donors showed higher generation probabilities than non-shared clonotypes. Pairwise subsampling indicated that sequencing depth was expected to affect the degree of clonotype sharing among donors. Incomplete sequencing was indicated by rarefaction of sorted-subset datasets, despite the large sequencing depth. Only blood was sampled, and tissue TCR repertoires likely differ from those in blood. Across a handful of donors, about 5.2% of naive CD4, 3% to 3.5% of naive CD8, 2.3% of memory CD4, and over 0.35% of memory CD8 clonotypes were shared. Naive subsets generally had larger estimated clonotype richness than memory subsets did. The genetic and exposure-history diversity represented was limited by the small number of donors.

This TCR was recovered from a man between 25 and 39 years old in good health. Rearrangement joined TRBV10-2 to TRBJ1-5; TRBD1 lines up with 9 middle nucleotides. Sequencing was done on a sample of naive CD4+ T cells sorted from blood. The cell subset or site label corresponds to: CD45RA+ positively selected. This receptor carries the CDR3 CATRDRVNQPQHF. The sequenced DNA is TGCGCCACCCGGGACAGGGTAAATCAGCCCCAGCATTTT.